This TCR beta chain was documented in a study of T cell responses to AZD1222 COVID-19 vaccine. Points from the study as a whole: Clonal diversity was possibly underestimated, and white British individuals and females predominated among donors. Researchers report vaccine-associated CD4 TCRs spanning spike, with dominance at 160-218 and 743-854.

To note about this clone: What it binds is not known.

Measured with immunoSEQ multiplex PCR; TCRdb has only the in-frame clones, and not every one. The sample shows 80,000 to 95,000 clones, roughly 90% of them seen only once. The V end lost 10 bases, the J end lost 8 bases, and 17 bases lay between the germline ends. CDR3 length: 13 residues. Germline-derived CDR1 and CDR2 are MNHEY and SVGAGI. Sequences were derived from peripheral blood, sampled 28 days after the second AZD1222 dose. This rearrangement joins TRBV6-5 to TRBJ1-4; the D gene is possibly TRBD1 (5 bases). The sequence was collected from an adult who received the AZD1222 COVID-19 vaccine. CDR3 sequence reads: CATSGRLVEKLFF. The DNA of the CDR3 is TGTGCCACTTCGGGACGGCTGGTAGAAAAACTGTTTTTT.